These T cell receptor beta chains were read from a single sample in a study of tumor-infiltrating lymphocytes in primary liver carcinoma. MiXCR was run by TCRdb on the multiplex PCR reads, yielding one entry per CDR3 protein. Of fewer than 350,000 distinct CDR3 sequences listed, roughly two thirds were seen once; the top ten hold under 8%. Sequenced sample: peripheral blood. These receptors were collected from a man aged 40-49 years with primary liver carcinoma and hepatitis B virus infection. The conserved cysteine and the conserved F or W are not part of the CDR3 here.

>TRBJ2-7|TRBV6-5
ASSYGRGAHEQY
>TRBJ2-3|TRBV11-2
VSNYNRDTDTQY
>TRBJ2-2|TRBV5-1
TSSLLEPGTGELF
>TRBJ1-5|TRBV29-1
FLDRDGTNQPQH
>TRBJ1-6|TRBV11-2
ASSLARAPDSPLH
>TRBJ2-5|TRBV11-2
VSSLDGGKEETQY
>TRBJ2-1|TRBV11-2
ANSLAGTYEQF
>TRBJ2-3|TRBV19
ASSNSGRSDTQY
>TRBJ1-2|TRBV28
ASVGGTDYT
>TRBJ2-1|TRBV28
ASAPGREGYNEQF
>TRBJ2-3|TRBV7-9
ASSLVISDTQY
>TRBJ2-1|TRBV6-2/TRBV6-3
TSSRLSGLSSYNEQF
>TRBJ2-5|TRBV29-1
SVGPAVAQY
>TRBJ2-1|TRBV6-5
ASSSTSRRIYNEQF
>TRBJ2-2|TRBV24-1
ATSGMRENTGELF
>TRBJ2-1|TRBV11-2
ASCPRYGTSGEQF
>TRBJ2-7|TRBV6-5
ASSAGHLNEQY
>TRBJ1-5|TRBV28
ASLGQGLGQPQH
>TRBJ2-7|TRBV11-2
AGSLEDEQY
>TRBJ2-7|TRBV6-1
ASIMTRDMDYEQY
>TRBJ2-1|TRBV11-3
ASILPQGASNEQF
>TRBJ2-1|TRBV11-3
ASSLGLGANSYDEKF